Described below is a single T cell receptor (beta chain) sequence and its context. Its antigen specificity is not known. One base away there is no much larger clone; base qualities are not given. This entry belongs to a study of T cell responses to AZD1222 COVID-19 vaccine (dated by TCRdb to the early 2020s). As for the study more broadly: TCR sequencing covered 233 trial participants: approximately 200 given two doses of AZD1222 and 26 given two doses of MenACWY control vaccine. Trial participants were enrolled into age subgroups of 18-55, 56-69 and 70-plus years, which contained 148, 28 and 57 TCR-sequenced participants, respectively.

Results and caveats for the whole study, not just this receptor: Conclusions about previously exposed vaccinees are limited, since just a handful of AZD1222 recipients were seropositive for SARS-CoV-2 at baseline. In the small 56-69-year group, the increase in depth fell short of significance, most likely because of low power. CD4 TCRs associated with the vaccine covered the entire spike protein, and the dominant responses were in regions 160-218 and 743-854. After two AZD1222 doses, both the breadth and the depth of spike-specific TCRs were significantly higher than at day 0 and than in MenACWY recipients. Because no samples from the day 14 peak response were available, repertoires could be characterized only after the peak T cell response. Nearly half of unique spike-specific TCRs reportedly recognized epitopes outside regions mutated in the B.1.351 and B.1.1.7 variants. Most participants were white British and females outnumbered males, and the authors suggested that clonal diversity may have been underestimated.

The CDR3 regions of human TCRbeta chains were subjected to immunosequencing. Per the source publication's procedure: TCRs in the repertoires were compared against a reference library of SARS-CoV-2-specific TCRs that had been generated with the MIRA antigen-specificity platform. Breadth meant the fraction of unique TCRs that were SARS-CoV-2-associated, whereas depth meant the fraction of total T cells that were SARS-CoV-2-associated. Each spike-specific TCR was assigned to its reactive spike region and to a CD4 or CD8 class using the MIRA data. Log10-transformed breadth and depth values were compared by one-way ANOVA with Sidak's multiple comparisons tests. TCRdb provides this immuneACCESS table in a form limited to in-frame rearrangements. Some clones are lacking; in checked studies, under half of them reflect an unresolved V gene, and why the rest are absent is not known. The DNA gave D and trimming, while V, J and clone size come from that table. A total of about 140,000 clones appear in this sample, approximately 92% of them only once. Approximately 6.8% of the sample comes from the top ten.

The sample's time point label is to be understood as: about 28 days (+/-7) after the second vaccine dose. AZD1222 recipients with second doses at about 4 weeks or about 12 weeks were pooled, because spike-specific TCR depth and breadth did not differ between schedules. Samples from vaccinated people were obtained from the UK trials COV001 and COV002, which included a single-blind randomized controlled phase 2/3 trial of AZD1222 (ChAdOx1 nCoV-19) in healthy adults. For TCRbeta chain sequencing, PBMC samples from trial participants were taken at day 0 and at day 28 after the second dose. The receptor comes from an adult who received the AZD1222 COVID-19 vaccine. This specimen was peripheral blood, taken 28 days after the second AZD1222 dose.

Read as DNA, the sequence is TGTGCCAGCACCATCTCTTTATGCACAAACTATGGCTACACCTTC. Translated, this gives CASTISLCTNYGYTF. Recombination linked TRBV7-9 to TRBJ1-2, with the identity of the D gene unclear. Inclusive of the bounding cysteine and phenylalanine, the CDR3 is 15 residues long. The DNA shown is the 45-base CDR3, in frame from base 1. V loses 7 bases, J loses 2 bases, and the germline ends lie 17 bases apart. According to the germline V gene (reference sequence), CDR1 reads SEHNR and CDR2 reads FQNEAQ.